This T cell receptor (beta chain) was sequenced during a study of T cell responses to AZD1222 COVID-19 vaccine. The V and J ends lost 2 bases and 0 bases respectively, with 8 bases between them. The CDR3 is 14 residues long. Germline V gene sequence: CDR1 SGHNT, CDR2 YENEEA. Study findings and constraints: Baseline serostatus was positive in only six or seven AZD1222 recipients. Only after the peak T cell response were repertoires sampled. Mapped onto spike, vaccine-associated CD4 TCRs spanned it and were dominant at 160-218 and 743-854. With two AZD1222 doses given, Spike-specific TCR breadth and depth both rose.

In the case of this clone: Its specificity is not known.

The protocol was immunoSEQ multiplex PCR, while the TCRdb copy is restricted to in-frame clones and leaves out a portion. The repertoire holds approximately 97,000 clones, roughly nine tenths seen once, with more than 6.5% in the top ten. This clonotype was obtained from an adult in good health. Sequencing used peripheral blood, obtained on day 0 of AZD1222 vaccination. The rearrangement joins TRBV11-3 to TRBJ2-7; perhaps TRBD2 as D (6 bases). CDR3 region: CASSLTAGSYEQYF. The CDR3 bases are TGTGCCAGCAGCTTAACAGCGGGCTCCTACGAGCAGTACTTC.